Below are 11 T cell receptor beta chains sequenced from a single sample in a study of shared clonotypes between healthy human individuals. CD45RO-negative, CCR7-selected cells formed the naive CD8 fraction, which excluded terminally differentiated effector memory CD45RA+ cells. TCRdb keeps only in-frame clones here, not all; method: immunoSEQ multiplex PCR. The sample includes approximately 840,000 clones, about 96% of them seen just once. The sequencing input was naive CD8+ T cells sorted from blood. The receptors were gathered from a man aged 25-45 years in good health.

To note about this clone: The identical CDR3 is also encoded by other nucleotide sequences in the sample. The chain has TRBV5-6 and TRBJ2-2, with D unclear. Germline V lookup: CDR1 SGHDT, CDR2 YYEEEE. V was cut by 5 bases and J by 8 bases, with 13 bases left in between. This CDR3 region has 13 residues. CDR3 nucleotide sequence: TGTGCCAGCAGTTCGGACGGGCGGGGGGAGCTGTTTTTT. Encoded protein: CASSSDGRGELFF.

The V gene is TRBV7-6, the J gene TRBJ2-1, with 7 bases aligning to TRBD1. Germline V gives CDR1 SGHVS, CDR2 FNYEAQ. The CDR3 is made up of 13 amino acids. J gave up 6 bases and V 5 bases, and 4 bases lay outside the gene matches. The CDR3 bases are TGTGCCAGCAGCGAGGGACAGCTCAATGAGCAGTTCTTC. It is translated as CASSEGQLNEQFF.

The chain joins TRBV4-3 to TRBJ2-3, with D uncertain. Germline lookup yields CDR1 LGHNA and CDR2 YSLEER. V lost 0 bases, J lost 1 base, and 8 bases lay in between. CDR3 length equals 15 residues. For the CDR3, the DNA is TGCGCCAGCAGCCAAGATACGACTGGCACAGATACGCAGTATTTT. This encodes CASSQDTTGTDTQYF.

This chain uses TRBV14 with TRBJ2-7, with 13 bases lining up with TRBD2. Germline CDR1 and CDR2: SGHDN and FVKESK. There are 17 residues in the CDR3. Trimming removed 5 bases from V and 2 bases from J; junction bases left unmatched: 9. The CDR3 sequence: CASSKGLAGRQTYEQYF. The CDR3 coding sequence is TGTGCCAGCAGCAAGGGACTAGCGGGACGACAGACCTACGAGCAGTACTTC.

This clone was recorded only once. This rearrangement joins TRBV11-2 to TRBJ2-1; 8 bases are a match to TRBD2. Looked up from germline, CDR1 is SGHAT and CDR2 is FQNNGV. The J segment lost 4 bases and the V segment lost 4 bases, leaving 6 bases of the junction unmatched. The CDR3 has 15 residues. The CDR3 nucleotides are TGTGCCAGCAGCTCTGAGCGGGAGCCATACAATGAGCAGTTCTTC. This encodes CASSSEREPYNEQFF. Looking up the rest from reference TRBV11-2 and TRBJ2-1 gives the full variable domain: EAGVAQSPRYKIIEKRQSVAFWCNPISGHATLYWYQQILGQGPKLLIQFQNNGVVDDSQLPKDRFSAERLKGVDSTLKIQPAKLEDSAVYLCASSSEREPYNEQFFGPGTRLTVL.

The chain employs TRBV27 and TRBJ2-2; D assignment may be TRBD1 or TRBD2 (6 bases each). Germline V gene data show CDR1 as MNHEY and CDR2 as SMNVEV (reference sequence). The CDR3 extends over 16 amino acids. Trimming cost V 5 bases and J 4 bases, with 17 bases left between them. CDR3 sequence (DNA): TGTGCCAGCAGTGGGGATTTCCGGGGGCTCACCGGGGAGCTGTTTTTT. It is translated as CASSGDFRGLTGELFF.

The chain is built from TRBV7-9 and TRBJ1-2; D gene uncertain. V dropped 7 bases and J dropped 4 bases, with 16 bases sitting between them. The CDR3 totals 14 residues. The V gene's germline CDR1 is SEHNR and CDR2 FQNEAQ (reference sequence). CDR3 sequence (DNA): TGTGCCAGCACCAGCTTGAGGACGGCCTATGGCTACACCTTC. It specifies CASTSLRTAYGYTF.

V usage is TRBV5-4 and J usage is TRBJ2-1; D may be TRBD1 (6 bases). V dropped 6 bases and J dropped 5 bases, with 15 bases sitting between them. CDR3 length equals 14 residues. Germline lookup yields CDR1 SGHNT and CDR2 YYREEE (reference sequence). CDR3 sequence (DNA): TGTGCCAGCACCGAATGGACAGAAAACAATGAGCAGTTCTTC. Translated: CASTEWTENNEQFF. The whole variable domain, remainder taken from reference TRBV5-4 and TRBJ2-1, is ETGVTQSPTHLIKTRGQQVTLRCSSQSGHNTVSWYQQALGQGPQFIFQYYREEENGRGNFPPRFSGLQFPNYSSELNVNALELDDSALYLCASTEWTENNEQFFGPGTRLTVL.

The V call is TRBV7-6, the J call TRBJ2-1; D gene uncertain. Per germline, CDR1 SGHVS and CDR2 FNYEAQ. CDR3 length: 17 residues. With 1 base removed from V and 0 bases from J, the gap between germline ends came to 13 bases. The CDR3 coding sequence is TGTGCCAGCAGCTTAGAATGGCGGCTAAGCTCCTACAATGAGCAGTTCTTC. Its protein is CASSLEWRLSSYNEQFF.

The chain has TRBV29-1 and TRBJ2-7, with 11 nucleotides matching TRBD2. V was clipped by 5 bases and J by 4 bases; unmatched bases: 4. Germline-derived CDR1 and CDR2 are SQVTM and ANQGSEA. The CDR3 length is 13 residues. The DNA of the CDR3 is TGCAGCGTTCTTCTAGCGGGAGGTTACGAGCAGTACTTC. Amino acids: CSVLLAGGYEQYF.

The J gene is TRBJ2-6, the V gene TRBV7-9, with TRBD2 as a possible D gene (5 bases). The CDR3 extends over 18 amino acids. Germline values: CDR1 SEHNR, CDR2 FQNEAQ (reference sequence). Trimming shortened V by 5 bases and J by 0 bases, and 17 bases separated the two germline ends. The CDR3 region has the DNA TGTGCCAGCAGCCACTCGAGGGCAGCCTCCTCTGGGGCCAACGTCCTGACTTTC. Its protein product is CASSHSRAASSGANVLTF.